This TCR beta chain came from a study of cytomegalovirus exposure and HLA in healthy donors. The germline CDR1 and CDR2 sequences are MNHEY and SMNVEV (reference sequence). This CDR3 has 12 amino acids. The V gene lost 6 bases and the J gene lost 7 bases, with 12 bases spanning the gap. This clone has just one count. Its specificity is unknown. Use of 60 Vbeta and 13 Jbeta primers characterized the PCR. The repertoire was sequenced with immunoSEQ multiplex PCR; TCRdb's copy has only in-frame clones and lacks some. The sample lists around 230,000 clones; about 80% were seen once. Findings of the study overall: The classifier was said to identify cytomegalovirus status with high specificity and sensitivity.

Sequencing was carried out using PBMCs. The V call is TRBV27, the J call TRBJ1-2; a possible D gene is TRBD1 (6 bases). The clonotype was recovered from a male donor in good health and CMV-seronegative. The CDR3 DNA sequence: TGTGCCAGCAGCCCCTTAGGGGGTGGCTACACCTTC. Encoded protein: CASSPLGGGYTF.